Detailed here is one T cell receptor beta chain. There is no known antigen for this receptor. Base qualities are not at hand, and no much larger clone is one base apart. Taken from the germline V gene, the CDR1 and CDR2 loops are SGHVS and FQNEAQ. The CDR3 sequence holds 14 residues, the cysteine and phenylalanine included. CDR3 DNA is the only sequence kept; it has 42 bases, read in frame from the first base. The junction shows trimming of 5 bases on V and 0 bases on J, plus 9 bases between the germline ends. The data belong to a study of blood T cell repertoires in COVID-19 (TCRdb year 2020). Background on the whole study: Collaborator samples came from the United States, Italy and Spain and covered acute and convalescent phases of COVID-19. Sample metadata almost always included a de-identified subject ID, COVID-19 status, age in years and sex. The repertoires were released in a freely available public database meant as a resource for research on the immune response to SARS-CoV-2. The material from the prospective study consisted of cDNA or gDNA derived from T cells, B-cell-depleted T cells, or PBMCs. The samples were drawn from the first 160 participants of the ongoing ImmuneRACE study and from 1,200 or so subjects provided by 6 global collaborators. HLA class I and class II types, where available, came from metadata supplied by the sample provider rather than from assay-based typing. The dataset comprised deeply sampled blood TCRbeta repertoires from subjects exposed to, actively infected with, or recovered from COVID-19. Broad study findings and their caveats: Clinical and demographic metadata were provided uncurated, with the amount varying by source and participant.

The immunoSEQ Assay, a bias-controlled multiplex PCR, was used to amplify TCRbeta CDR3 regions from genomic DNA. The paper's data handling went like this. The number of nucleated cells in each sample was estimated by amplification of reference gene primers within the assay. To quantify the absolute abundance of each unique TCRbeta CDR3 rearrangement, sequence reads were collapsed and filtered. For each sample, productive Simpson clonality was calculated as the square root of Simpson's diversity index over productive rearrangements. TCRdb limited this immuneACCESS table to in-frame rearrangements with V and J called. A share of clones is missing; checked studies link under half to unresolved V genes, and the rest is unexplained. V, J and clone size reflect that table, while D and trimming were determined from the DNA. The sample data list some 360,000 clones, and almost 90% of these were observed just once. The top ten clonotypes cover over 1% of the sample.

Participants in the prospective study were aged about 18 to 100 years, lived in more than 20 United States geographic areas, and enrolled through a virtual design. In the prospective study, cohorts were assigned on the basis of participant-reported clinical history obtained from a screening survey and a study questionnaire. Exposed participants were defined as having been in contact with someone with a PCR-confirmed or clinician-diagnosed COVID-19 case within 2 weeks of study entry. Each participant in the prospective study had whole blood, serum and a nasopharyngeal or oropharyngeal swab collected by mobile phlebotomists. Prospective study participants could optionally give additional blood draws and questionnaires over a roughly 2-month period. Before DNA extraction, blood samples from the prospective study were shipped at room temperature or frozen.

The TCR originated in a woman in her thirties who had been exposed to COVID-19. The chain uses TRBV7-8 and TRBJ2-3, with the D segment identity uncertain. The material sequenced was PBMCs or T cells enriched from blood (not recorded which). The nucleotides are TGTGCCAGCAGCGGGCCGTCTAGCACAGATACGCAGTATTTT. Translated, this gives CASSGPSSTDTQYF.